Sequencing of this T cell receptor beta chain was carried out in a study of naive and memory T cell subsets (TCRdb year 2017). Looking at the study overall: Sorted naive and memory T cell subsets from peripheral blood were analyzed in the study using a UMI-based, open-source pipeline for TCR alpha and beta sequencing. RNA was DNase-treated and reverse transcribed with TCR constant-region primers, mostly using SuperScript III. Complete agreement was observed between the functional CMV T cell responses and the IgG serology results. On the study overall, not on this receptor specifically: The abundance of TCRs followed a power law with an exponent that differed between naive and memory subsets yet stayed consistent across the three individuals. The repertoire findings for the naive and memory subsets could not be validated against a ground truth because none was available. A clonotype was defined as a single alpha or beta chain sequence rather than as a paired alpha/beta receptor. After error correction, only a single occurrence was seen for over 85% of naive TCR sequences, so much steeper abundance distributions were produced than in memory subsets. In both CD4 and CD8 cells, going from naive through CM, EM and EMRA, the Gini index went up while Shannon and inverse Simpson diversity went down. RNA-based TCR counts may be affected by expression changes linked to T cell activation and differentiation.

From the second PCR step on, the TCR alpha and beta chain libraries were amplified in separate reactions. CMV status of each donor was established by measuring IFNgamma production from CD4+ T cells after fresh PBMCs were stimulated overnight with CMV viral lysate. CD4 T cells were positively selected using Miltenyi beads, after which CD8 T cells were positively selected from the CD4-negative fraction. Cells were stained for CD3, CD4, CD8, CD45RA, CD27 and a live/dead dye and were sorted on a BD Aria II into four subsets based on CD45RA and CD27. The sorting gate for effector memory cells was CD45RA-CD27-, and the sorting gate for EMRA cells was CD45RA+CD27-. A few healthy volunteers provided blood, and each donor's sample was split into CD4 and CD8 T cells and then further divided into four differentiation subsets. Approximately 120 ml of peripheral blood was drawn per donor, and PBMC were isolated by Ficoll-Paque PLUS density-gradient centrifugation. The sorted cells were lysed in RLT buffer, after which RNA was extracted using a Qiagen RNeasy kit and kept at -80 degrees C.

Receptor libraries were prepared by UMI-ligation and nested PCR. The beta constant-region primer consisted of an equimolar mixture of two oligonucleotides that together covered TRBC1 and TRBC2. A single-stranded oligonucleotide containing the SP2 primer and a 12-nucleotide UMI was joined to the 3' end of the cDNA by T4 RNA ligase 1. The ligated cDNA went through four rounds of PCR with nested alpha and beta constant-region primers together with the SP2 primer. Incubation of the ligation reaction lasted about 20-25 hours at 16 degrees C. PCR2 was typically run as a SYBR Green qPCR and stopped at a predetermined threshold to prevent over-amplification. Agencourt AMPure XP magnetic beads were used for all purifications after the first. Libraries were quantified by Qubit and checked on a TapeStation, with a main peak expected near 650 bp. Pooled libraries were sequenced on an Illumina MiSeq with v2 2x251 paired-end kits, typically giving about 0.95-2.2 million reads per sample. Each sample library was pooled at 4 to 5 nM, and about 4.5-7% PhiX was included to improve cluster recognition. Per the authors' processing: FASTQ reads processed by Demultiplexor were assigned V and J genes by Decombinator through tag matching that tolerated a single base-pair mismatch. UMIs were used by Collapsinator to correct both sequencing errors and frequency errors arising from PCR heterogeneity. CDR3Translator translated TCRs and extracted CDR3s from the conserved cysteine to the FGXG phenylalanine, flagging non-productive sequences. Gini, Shannon entropy and inverse Simpson indices were calculated on repertoires subsampled to equal numbers of UMI-defined TCRs. Power-law fits to clonotype abundance distributions were performed by maximum likelihood within the linear range. Similar UMI counts, unique TCR numbers and clonal distributions were obtained with the pipeline and with MIGEC on one naive CD8 sample. A set of several thousand CMV-associated CDR3 sequences, compiled from VDJdb and a published dataset, was used to search the repertoires. Through fastp at Q25 and MiXCR, TCRdb rebuilt clones from the public reads, retaining in-frame beta chains. Rows matching on CDR3 protein sequence are summarized as one entry with the most common DNA and genes. The V and J calls shown here were made by TCRdb, not taken from the authors' results. This sample holds around 27,000 distinct CDR3 sequences; approximately 11% were observed only once. The ten top clones hold 17% of the sample.

The CDR3 starts with the cysteine, ends with the phenylalanine, and has 13 residues. Only the CDR3 region is kept as DNA, spanning 39 bases read in frame from base 1. CDR1 and CDR2 were assigned from the germline V gene as SGHVS and FQNEAQ. V lost 5 bases and J lost 2 bases; the stretch between them is 9 bases long. This clonotype appeared many times. This receptor's antigen is unknown. The input lacks base qualities; no much larger clone sits a single base away. The TCR was taken from a human donor in good health. The sequenced material came from effector memory CD4+ T cells from blood. The cell subset or site label corresponds to: effector memory, CD45RA- CD27-. The V and J genes are TRBV7-8 and TRBJ1-1, and perhaps TRBD1 as D gene, on 5 matching bases. The CDR3 has the sequence CASSDSSNTEAFF. In nucleotides, the sequence is TGTGCCAGCAGCGACAGCTCCAACACTGAAGCTTTCTTT.